Included here is one T cell receptor beta chain sequence, with context. Original processing methods: Researchers report that nucleated cell counts were estimated from reference gene primer amplification. Assay: immunoSEQ multiplex PCR; the TCRdb copy retains only in-frame clones and omits some. The V and J calls and clone size were taken over from that table, and D and trimming were inferred from the DNA. The table has about 190,000 clones, under 80% seen once. The record originates from a study of blood T cell repertoires in COVID-19. V was trimmed by 2 bases and J by 8 bases, leaving 15 bases between them. The CDR3 has 14 amino acids. CDR1 is LGHDT, CDR2 YNNKEL, per germline (reference sequence).

The rearrangement joins TRBV3-1 (or the pseudogene TRBV3-2) to TRBJ1-2; D remains ambiguous. This sequence was found in a man aged 45-60 years who had recovered from COVID-19. Sequenced sample: peripheral blood. The CDR3 reads CASSQSSRDGGYTF. The DNA for the CDR3 is TGTGCCAGCAGCCAATCTTCGCGTGACGGGGGCTACACCTTC.